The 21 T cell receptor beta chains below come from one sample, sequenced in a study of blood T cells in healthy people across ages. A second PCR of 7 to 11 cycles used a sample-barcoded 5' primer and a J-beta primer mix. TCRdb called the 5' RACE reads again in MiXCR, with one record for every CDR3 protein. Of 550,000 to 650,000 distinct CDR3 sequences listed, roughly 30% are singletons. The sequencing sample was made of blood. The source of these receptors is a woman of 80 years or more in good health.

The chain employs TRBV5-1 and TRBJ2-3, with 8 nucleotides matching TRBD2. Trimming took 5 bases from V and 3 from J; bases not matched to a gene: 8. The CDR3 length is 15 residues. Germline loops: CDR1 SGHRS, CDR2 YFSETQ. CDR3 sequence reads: CASRVGLAGTDTQYF. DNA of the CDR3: TGCGCCAGCAGGGTCGGACTAGCCGGTACAGATACGCAGTATTTT.

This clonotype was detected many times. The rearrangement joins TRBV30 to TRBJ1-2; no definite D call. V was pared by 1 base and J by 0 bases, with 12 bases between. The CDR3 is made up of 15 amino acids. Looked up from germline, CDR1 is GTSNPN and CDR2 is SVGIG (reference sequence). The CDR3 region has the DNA TGTGCCTGGAGTGCGAGGCAGCTAGCTAACTATGGCTACACCTTC. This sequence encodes CAWSARQLANYGYTF.

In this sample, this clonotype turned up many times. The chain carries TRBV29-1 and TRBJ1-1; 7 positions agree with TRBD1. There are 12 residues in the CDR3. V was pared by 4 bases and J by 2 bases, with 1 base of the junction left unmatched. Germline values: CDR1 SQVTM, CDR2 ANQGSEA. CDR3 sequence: CSVGQGNTEAFF. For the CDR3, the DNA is TGCAGCGTTGGACAGGGAAACACTGAAGCTTTCTTT.

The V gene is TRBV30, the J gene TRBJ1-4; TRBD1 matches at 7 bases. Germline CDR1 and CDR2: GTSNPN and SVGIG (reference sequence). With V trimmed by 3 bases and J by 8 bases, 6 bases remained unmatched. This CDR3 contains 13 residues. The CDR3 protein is CAWSPGGGEKLFF. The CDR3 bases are TGTGCCTGGAGCCCAGGGGGGGGGGAAAAACTGTTTTTT. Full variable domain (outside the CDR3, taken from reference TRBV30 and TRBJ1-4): SQTIHQWPATLVQPVGSPLSLECTVEGTSNPNLYWYRQAAGRGLQLLFYSVGIGQISSEVPQNLSASRPQDRQFILSSKKLLLSDSGFYLCAWSPGGGEKLFFGSGTQLSVL.

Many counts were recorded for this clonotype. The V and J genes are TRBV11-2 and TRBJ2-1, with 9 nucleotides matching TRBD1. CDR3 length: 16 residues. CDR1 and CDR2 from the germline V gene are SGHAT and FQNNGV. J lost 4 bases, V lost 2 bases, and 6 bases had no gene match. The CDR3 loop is CASSLSGTGTYNEQFF. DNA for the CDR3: TGTGCCAGCAGCTTATCTGGGACAGGGACTTACAATGAGCAGTTCTTC.

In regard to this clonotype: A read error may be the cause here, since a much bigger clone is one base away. The CDR3, as DNA: TGTGCCAGCGGCTTTGACAATCAGCCCCAGCATTTT. Translating gives CASGFDNQPQHF. The genes are TRBV7-2 and TRBJ1-5; no clear D gene. Per the germline V gene, CDR1 is SGHTA and CDR2 is FQGNSA. The CDR3 is 12 amino acids.

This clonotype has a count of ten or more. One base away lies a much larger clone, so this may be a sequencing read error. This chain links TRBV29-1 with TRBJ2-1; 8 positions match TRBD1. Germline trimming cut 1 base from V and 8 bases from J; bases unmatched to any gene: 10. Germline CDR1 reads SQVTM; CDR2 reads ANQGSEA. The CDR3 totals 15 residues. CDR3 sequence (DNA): TGCAGCGTTGAAGGGGGGACAGGATCCCGGGATGAGCAGTTCTTC. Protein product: CSVEGGTGSRDEQFF.

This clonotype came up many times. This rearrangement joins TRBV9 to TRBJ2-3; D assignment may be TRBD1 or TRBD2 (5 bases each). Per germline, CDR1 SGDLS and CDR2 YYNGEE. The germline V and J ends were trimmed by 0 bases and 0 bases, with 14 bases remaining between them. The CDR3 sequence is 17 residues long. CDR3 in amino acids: CASSVAGTTPSTDTQYF. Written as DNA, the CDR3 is TGTGCCAGCAGCGTAGCCGGGACCACCCCAAGCACAGATACGCAGTATTTT.

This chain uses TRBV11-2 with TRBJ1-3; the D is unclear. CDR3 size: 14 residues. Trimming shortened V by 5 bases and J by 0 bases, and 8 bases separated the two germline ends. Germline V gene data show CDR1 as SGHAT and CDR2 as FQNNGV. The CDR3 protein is CASSVMRSGNTIYF. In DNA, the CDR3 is TGTGCCAGCAGCGTTATGCGCTCTGGAAACACCATATATTTT.

The CDR3 sequence is CAIRPGSGGAGTGELFF. DNA for the CDR3: TGTGCCATCAGGCCGGGTAGCGGGGGGGCAGGCACCGGGGAGCTGTTTTTT. The rearrangement uses TRBV10-3 and TRBJ2-2, with 11 bases lining up with TRBD2. The junction had 10 bases not matched to a gene; V was cut back by 6 bases and J by 4 bases. Per germline, CDR1 ENHRY and CDR2 SYGVKD. This CDR3 is 17 amino acids long.

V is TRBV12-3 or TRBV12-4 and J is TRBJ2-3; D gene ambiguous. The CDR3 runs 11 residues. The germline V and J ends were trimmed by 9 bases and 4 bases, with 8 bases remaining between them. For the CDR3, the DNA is TGTGCCAGAGTGTCCGCAGATACGCAGTATTTT. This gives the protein CARVSADTQYF.

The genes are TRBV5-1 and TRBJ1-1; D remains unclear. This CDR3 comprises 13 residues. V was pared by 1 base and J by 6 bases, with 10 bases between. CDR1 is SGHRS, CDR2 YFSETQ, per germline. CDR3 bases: TGCGCCAGCAGCTTGCCAGGTAACGCTGAAGCTTTCTTT. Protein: CASSLPGNAEAFF.

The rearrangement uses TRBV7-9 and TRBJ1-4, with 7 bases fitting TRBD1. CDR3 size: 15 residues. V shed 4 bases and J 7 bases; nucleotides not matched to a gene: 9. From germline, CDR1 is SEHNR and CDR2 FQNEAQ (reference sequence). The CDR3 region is CASSSPRGNSEKLFF. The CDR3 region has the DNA TGTGCCAGCAGCTCGCCCAGGGGGAACAGTGAAAAACTGTTTTTT.

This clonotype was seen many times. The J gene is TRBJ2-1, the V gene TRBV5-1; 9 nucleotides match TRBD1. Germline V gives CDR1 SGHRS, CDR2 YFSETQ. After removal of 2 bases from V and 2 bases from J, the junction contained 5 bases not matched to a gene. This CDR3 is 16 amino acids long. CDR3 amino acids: CASSFPRQGAYNEQFF. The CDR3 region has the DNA TGCGCCAGCAGCTTTCCCCGACAGGGGGCCTACAATGAGCAGTTCTTC.

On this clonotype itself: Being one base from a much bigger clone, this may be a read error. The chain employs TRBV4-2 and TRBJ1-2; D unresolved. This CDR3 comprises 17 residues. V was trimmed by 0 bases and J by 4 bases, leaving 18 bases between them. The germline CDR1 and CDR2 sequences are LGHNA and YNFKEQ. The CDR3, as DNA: TGTGCCAGCAGCCAAGATCATAAGCTCCTAGTTGGCTATGGCTACACCTTC. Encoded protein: CASSQDHKLLVGYGYTF.

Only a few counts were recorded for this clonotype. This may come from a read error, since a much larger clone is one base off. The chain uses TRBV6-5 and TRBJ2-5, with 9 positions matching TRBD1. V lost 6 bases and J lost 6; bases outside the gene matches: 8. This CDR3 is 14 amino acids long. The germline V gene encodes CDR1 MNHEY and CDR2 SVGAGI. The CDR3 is CASRRTGGPKTQYF. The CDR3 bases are TGTGCCAGCAGGCGAACAGGGGGCCCAAAGACCCAGTACTTC.

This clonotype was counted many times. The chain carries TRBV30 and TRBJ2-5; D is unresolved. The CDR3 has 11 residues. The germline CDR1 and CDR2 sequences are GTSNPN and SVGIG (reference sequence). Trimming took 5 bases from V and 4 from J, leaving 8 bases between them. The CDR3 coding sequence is TGTGCCTGGGGACGTGGAGAGACCCAGTACTTC. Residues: CAWGRGETQYF.

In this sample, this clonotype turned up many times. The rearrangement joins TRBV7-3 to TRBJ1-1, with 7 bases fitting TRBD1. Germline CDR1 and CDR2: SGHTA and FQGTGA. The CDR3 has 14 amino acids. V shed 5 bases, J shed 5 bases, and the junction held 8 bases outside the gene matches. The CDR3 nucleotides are TGTGCCAGCAGCACACAGGGGATAGGGACTGAAGCTTTCTTT. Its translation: CASSTQGIGTEAFF.

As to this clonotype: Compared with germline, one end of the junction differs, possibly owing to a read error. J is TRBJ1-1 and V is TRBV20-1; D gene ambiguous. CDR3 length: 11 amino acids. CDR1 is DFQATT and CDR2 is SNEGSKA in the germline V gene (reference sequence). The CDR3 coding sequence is TGCAGTGTTAGAGTGAACACTGAAGCTTTCTTT. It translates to CSVRVNTEAFF.

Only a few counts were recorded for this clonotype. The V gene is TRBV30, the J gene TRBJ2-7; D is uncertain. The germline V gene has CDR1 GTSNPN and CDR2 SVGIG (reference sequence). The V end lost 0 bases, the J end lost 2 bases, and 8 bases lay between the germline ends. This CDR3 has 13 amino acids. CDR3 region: CAWSVGIPYEQYF. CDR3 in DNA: TGTGCCTGGAGTGTGGGGATACCCTACGAGCAGTACTTC. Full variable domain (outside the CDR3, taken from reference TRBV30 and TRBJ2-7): SQTIHQWPATLVQPVGSPLSLECTVEGTSNPNLYWYRQAAGRGLQLLFYSVGIGQISSEVPQNLSASRPQDRQFILSSKKLLLSDSGFYLCAWSVGIPYEQYFGPGTRLTVT.

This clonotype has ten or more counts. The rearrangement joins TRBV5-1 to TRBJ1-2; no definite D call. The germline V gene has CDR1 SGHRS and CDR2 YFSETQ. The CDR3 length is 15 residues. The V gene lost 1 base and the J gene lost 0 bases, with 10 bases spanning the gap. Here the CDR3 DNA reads TGCGCCAGCAGCTTGTCGATGTTAGCTAACTATGGCTACACCTTC. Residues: CASSLSMLANYGYTF.